This T cell receptor (beta chain) was captured by sequencing in a study of monozygotic twins with inflammatory bowel disease. CDR1 is MGHDK and CDR2 is SYGVNS in the germline V gene. The CDR3 totals 13 residues. Concerning this clonotype: Its target is unknown.

Study-level points and caveats: Support was absent for any single strong signal or clonotype linked to IBD.

For each CDR3 protein, TCRdb gives one entry from its re-call of the 5' RACE reads, without DNA. This repertoire includes 440,000 or so distinct CDR3 sequences. Sample: blood. J is TRBJ2-1 and V is TRBV25-1; the D call of TRBD1 rests on TCRdb alone, since no DNA is present to check it. This sequence was found in a human donor with ulcerative colitis or Crohn's disease, or a healthy co-twin of an affected twin (not recorded which). CDR3 residues: CASEGQGNNEQFF. Complete variable domain (other parts from reference TRBV25-1 and TRBJ2-1): EADIYQTPRYLVIGTGKKITLECSQTMGHDKMYWYQQDPGMELHLIHYSYGVNSTEKGDLSSESTVSRIRTEHFPLTLESARPSHTSQYLCASEGQGNNEQFFGPGTRLTVL.